Below are 8 T cell receptor beta chains sequenced from a single sample in a study of T-cell reconstitution after alpha-beta-depleted transplantation in children. Construction of the TCRbeta library involved unique molecular identifiers. A single record per CDR3 protein comes from TCRdb applying MiXCR to the PCR reads. The data show about 610,000 distinct CDR3 sequences, with roughly a tenth seen just once and approximately 4.1% held by the top ten. Sequencing was performed on PBMCs from the stem cell graft donor, taken from the stem cell graft. Receptors were obtained from a human donor who donated a stem cell graft to a child with acute myeloid leukemia.

At least ten counts were recorded for this clonotype. V usage is TRBV12-1 and J usage is TRBJ1-1. TRBV12-1 is reported as a pseudogene. This CDR3 has 15 amino acids. CDR3 in DNA: TGTGCCAGCAGCTTGAAGGGGGAGGAACTTGATGAAGCTTTCTTT. This codes for CASSLKGEELDEAFF.

CDR3 sequence (DNA): TGCAGTGCTCCTAGGCCTTGGGCCCAGTACTTC. Amino acids: CSAPRPWAQYF. The chain joins TRBV20-1 to TRBJ2-5; no reliable D call. In germline, CDR1 is DFQATT, CDR2 SNEGSKA (reference sequence). This CDR3 has 11 residues. The V end lost 5 bases, the J end lost 9 bases, and 13 bases lay between the germline ends.

This clonotype was detected ten times or more. The genes are TRBV2 and TRBJ2-1; possibly TRBD2 for D (6 bases). The CDR3 is 17 residues long. Germline CDR1 is SNHLY and CDR2 is FYNNEI. V was shortened by 2 bases and J by 5 bases, with 19 bases between the two germline ends. CDR3 nucleotides: TGTGCCAGCAGTGAAACGGGGATAGGCGGGATCGACAATGAGCAGTTCTTC. Protein sequence: CASSETGIGGIDNEQFF.

This clonotype was counted between two and nine times. Germline and junction disagree at one end, which may indicate a read error. V usage is TRBV20-1 and J usage is TRBJ2-5; 8 bases are a match to TRBD2. Germline CDR1 DFQATT, CDR2 SNEGSKA (reference sequence). This CDR3 is built from 16 residues. This CDR3 reads CCARDPAGAKGETQYF. DNA of the CDR3: TGCTGTGCTAGAGACCCAGCGGGAGCAAAAGGAGAGACCCAGTACTTC.

This clonotype has ten or more counts. This rearrangement joins TRBV5-6 to TRBJ2-1; 8 nucleotides agree with TRBD2. CDR3 length: 15 amino acids. The V gene end was trimmed by 2 bases and the J gene end by 5 bases; junction bases not matched to a gene: 6. Germline V gene lookup returns CDR1 SGHDT and CDR2 YYEEEE. In DNA, the CDR3 is TGTGCCAGCAGCTTTAGAACTAGCGGAGACAATGAGCAGTTCTTC. It encodes CASSFRTSGDNEQFF.

This clonotype was detected many times. This chain connects TRBV4-2 to TRBJ2-1; 10 bases are shared with TRBD2. Unmatched junction bases numbered 9, after V lost 6 bases and J lost 7 bases. This CDR3 has 15 residues. CDR1 is LGHNA, CDR2 YNFKEQ, per germline. CDR3 protein: CASSELAGVGNEQFF. The CDR3 DNA is TGTGCCAGCAGTGAGCTAGCGGGAGTTGGTAATGAGCAGTTCTTC.

This clonotype was seen a handful of times. V gene TRBV4-3 combines with J gene TRBJ1-1, with TRBD1 matching 7 bases. The V gene end was trimmed by 1 base and the J gene end by 7 bases; junction bases not matched to a gene: 12. Germline values: CDR1 LGHNA, CDR2 YSLEER. The CDR3 has 16 amino acids. The CDR3 is CASSQVPGGGGGEAFF. In nucleotides, the CDR3 is TGCGCCAGCAGCCAAGTCCCGGGAGGGGGCGGTGGTGAAGCTTTCTTT.

This clonotype was picked up a small number of times. J is TRBJ2-1 and V is TRBV25-1; 10 bases are shared with TRBD2. With V trimmed by 1 base and J by 7 bases, 10 bases remained unmatched. The CDR3 is 17 amino acids. Germline lookup yields CDR1 MGHDK and CDR2 SYGVNS. The CDR3: CASSESILAGASNEQFF. The CDR3 DNA is TGTGCCAGCAGTGAATCTATCCTAGCGGGGGCCTCGAATGAGCAGTTCTTC.